This T cell receptor (beta chain) was captured in a study of control samples from healthy donors and cancer patients. Clones were sequenced by immunoSEQ multiplex PCR, and TCRdb holds only the in-frame ones, with some missing. Here the sample spans 82,000 or so clones, approximately 94% being singletons. V was clipped by 5 bases and J by 1 base, with 11 bases between them. The CDR3 totals 14 residues. The V gene's germline CDR1 is PRHDT and CDR2 FYEKMQ (reference sequence). The specimen was blood. The receptor was isolated from a woman younger than 30 in good health. The chain combines TRBV13 with TRBJ1-1; D is undetermined. In DNA form, the CDR3 reads TGTGCCAGCAGCCCGGGCGGCCAGAACACTGAAGCTTTCTTT. Its translation: CASSPGGQNTEAFF.